What follows describes a single T cell receptor (beta chain). TCRdb's copy holds only in-frame clones and misses some; the assay was immunoSEQ multiplex PCR. The sample includes just under 350,000 clones, around 87% of them seen just once. Seattle enrolled patients during active infection and tracked them longitudinally. The data were taken from a study of blood T cell repertoires in COVID-19. Study summary: The origin of the acute and convalescent COVID-19 samples was the United States, Italy and Spain.

This CDR3 is 14 amino acids long. V gave up 10 bases and J gave up 5 bases; unmatched junction bases: 5. CDR1 SEHNR and CDR2 FQNEAQ come from the germline V gene (reference sequence). This clonotype was sampled from a woman aged 45-60 years with COVID-19, enrolled during active disease. V is TRBV7-9 and J is TRBJ2-3; 14 bases align to TRBD2. The specimen sequenced was peripheral blood. The CDR3 loop reads CATKTSGRGDTQYF. The DNA for the CDR3 is TGTGCCACTAAGACTAGCGGGAGGGGAGATACGCAGTATTTT.